This T cell receptor (beta chain) is drawn from a study of PD-1 blockade in classical Hodgkin lymphoma. The CDR3 totals 17 residues. The V and J ends lost 4 bases and 5 bases respectively, with 18 bases between them. Germline V CDR1 and CDR2: LNHDA, SQIVND (reference sequence). Generated by immunoSEQ multiplex PCR, the TCRdb table keeps only in-frame clones and is missing some. The sample lists 4,300 or so clones, 71% occurring once. Concerning this clone: Its antigen is unidentified.

The study, taken as a whole, reports: It was among complete responders that baseline diversity resembled that of newly diagnosed patients.

Every patient relapsed after autologous stem cell transplantation, and brentuximab vedotin exposure varied. This TCR came from a human donor with classical Hodgkin lymphoma. The chain uses TRBV19 and TRBJ2-6; unclear D gene. Sequenced here: peripheral blood mononuclear cells (PBMCs), sampled at baseline. CDR3 nucleotide sequence: TGTGCCAGTAGTAAGGCCAAATCACAAAGTCGGGCCAACGTCCTGACTTTC. It is translated as CASSKAKSQSRANVLTF.